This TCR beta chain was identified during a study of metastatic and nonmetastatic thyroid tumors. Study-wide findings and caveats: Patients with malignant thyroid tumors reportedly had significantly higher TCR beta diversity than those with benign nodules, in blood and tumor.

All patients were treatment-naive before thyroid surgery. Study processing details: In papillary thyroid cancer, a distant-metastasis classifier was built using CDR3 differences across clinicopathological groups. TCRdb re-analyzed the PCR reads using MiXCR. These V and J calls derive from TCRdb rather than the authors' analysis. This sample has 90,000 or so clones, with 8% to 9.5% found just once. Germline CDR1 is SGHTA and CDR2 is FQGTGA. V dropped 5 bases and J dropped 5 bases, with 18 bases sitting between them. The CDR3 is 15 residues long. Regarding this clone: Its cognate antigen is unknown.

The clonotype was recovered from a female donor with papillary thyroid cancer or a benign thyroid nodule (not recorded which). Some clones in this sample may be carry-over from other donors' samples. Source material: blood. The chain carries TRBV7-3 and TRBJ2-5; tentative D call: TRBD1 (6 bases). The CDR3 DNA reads TGTGCCAGCAGCCCCCTTGGGGGCATCAGGGAGACCCAGTACTTC. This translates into CASSPLGGIRETQYF.